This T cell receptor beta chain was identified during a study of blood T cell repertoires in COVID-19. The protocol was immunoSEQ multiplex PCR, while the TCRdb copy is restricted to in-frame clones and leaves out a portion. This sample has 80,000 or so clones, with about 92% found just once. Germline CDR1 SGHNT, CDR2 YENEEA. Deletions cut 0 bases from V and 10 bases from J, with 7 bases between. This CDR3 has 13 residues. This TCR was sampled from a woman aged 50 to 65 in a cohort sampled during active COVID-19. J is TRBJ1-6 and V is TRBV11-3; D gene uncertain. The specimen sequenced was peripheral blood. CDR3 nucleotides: TGTGCCAGCAGCTTAGATCGGGGATCACCCCTCCACTTT. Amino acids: CASSLDRGSPLHF.